This T cell receptor beta chain emerged from a study of blood T cell repertoires in COVID-19. Study-level information: Acute-phase and convalescent COVID-19 samples originated in the United States, Italy and Spain. T cells, B-cell-depleted T cells, or PBMCs provided the cDNA or gDNA that served as material.

Authors' processing steps: Using reference gene primer amplification, nucleated cell counts were estimated. Libraries were prepared by immunoSEQ multiplex PCR; TCRdb keeps only in-frame clonotypes and omits some of them. For V, J and clone size, that table is used; D and trimming come from the DNA. In the table there are about 440,000 clones, around 89% of which are singletons. The V gene end was trimmed by 8 bases and the J gene end by 4 bases; junction bases not matched to a gene: 13. Germline-derived CDR1 and CDR2 are SNHLY and FYNNEI. The CDR3 has 16 amino acids. Specimen: peripheral blood. The TCR originated in a woman in her thirties with acute or convalescent COVID-19. The V gene is TRBV2, the J gene TRBJ2-3; 9 bases agree with TRBD1. CDR3: CASETNRGPSADTQYF. DNA for the CDR3: TGTGCCAGCGAAACGAACAGGGGGCCGAGTGCAGATACGCAGTATTTT.